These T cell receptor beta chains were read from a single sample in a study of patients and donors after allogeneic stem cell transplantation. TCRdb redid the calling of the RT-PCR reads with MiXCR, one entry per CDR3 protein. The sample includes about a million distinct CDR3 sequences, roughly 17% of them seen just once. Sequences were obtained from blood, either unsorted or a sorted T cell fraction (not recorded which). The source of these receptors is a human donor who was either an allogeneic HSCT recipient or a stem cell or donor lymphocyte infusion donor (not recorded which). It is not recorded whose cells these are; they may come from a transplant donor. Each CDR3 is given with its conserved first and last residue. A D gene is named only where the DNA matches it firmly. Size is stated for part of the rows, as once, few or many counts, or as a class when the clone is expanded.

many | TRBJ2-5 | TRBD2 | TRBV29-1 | TGCAGCGTCCCCGGGACTAGCGGGGGGACACAAGAGACCCAGTACTTC | CSVPGTSGGTQETQYF
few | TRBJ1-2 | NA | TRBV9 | TGTGCCAGCAGCGGGGGGGGGCCTGGCTACACCTTC | CASSGGGPGYTF
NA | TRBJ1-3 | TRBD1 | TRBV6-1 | TGTGCCAGCAGCCGACAGGGCGGGAGAAACACCATATATTTT | CASSRQGGRNTIYF
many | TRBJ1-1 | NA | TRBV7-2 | TGTGCCAGCAGCTTAAGGGGGACACCTAAACTGAACACTGAAGCTTTCTTT | CASSLRGTPKLNTEAFF
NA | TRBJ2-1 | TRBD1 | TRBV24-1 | TGTGCCACCACTACAGGGGGCCGAAACAATGAGCAGTTCTTC | CATTTGGRNNEQFF
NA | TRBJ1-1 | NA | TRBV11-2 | TGTGCCAGCAGCCCCCAGGGGCTGAGCACTGAAGCTTTCTTT | CASSPQGLSTEAFF
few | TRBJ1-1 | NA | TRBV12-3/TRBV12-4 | TGTGCCAGCAGTTTTTCACGGGTGGCTGAAGCTTTCTTT | CASSFSRVAEAFF
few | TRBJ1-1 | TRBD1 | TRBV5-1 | TGCGCCAGCAGCAACGACGGGACAGCCCTGCCGGGAGCTTTCTTT | CASSNDGTALPGAFF
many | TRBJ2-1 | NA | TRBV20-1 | TGCAGTGCTAACCAGGGCCGTTTGGATGAGCAGTTCTTC | CSANQGRLDEQFF
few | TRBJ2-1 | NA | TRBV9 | TGTGCCAGCAGCGTAGAGGATCTTTTCGGGACTCCAACGAATGAGCAGTTCTTC | CASSVEDLFGTPTNEQFF
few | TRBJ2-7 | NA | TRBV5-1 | TGCGCCAGCAGCTTGCAAAGGGTCGACGAGCAGTACTTC | CASSLQRVDEQYF
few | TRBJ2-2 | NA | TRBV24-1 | TGTGCCACCAGTGCCTTGAAGGCAGGCCCAAGGACCGGGGAGCTGTTTTTT | CATSALKAGPRTGELFF
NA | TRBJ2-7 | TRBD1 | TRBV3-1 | TGTGCCAGCAGCTCCTGGACAGGCCCCCGCTACGAGCAGTACTTC | CASSSWTGPRYEQYF
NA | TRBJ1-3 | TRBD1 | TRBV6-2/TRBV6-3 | TGTGCCAGCAGCGGGGACCTCGCCGGGACAGCTCTCTCTGGAAACACCATATATTTT | CASSGDLAGTALSGNTIYF
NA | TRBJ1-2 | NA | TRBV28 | TGTGCCAGCAGCACCGGCCTGGAGGGAGGTGGCTACACCTTC | CASSTGLEGGGYTF
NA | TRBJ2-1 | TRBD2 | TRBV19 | TGTGCCAGTAGTATGTACGGGGGGTCCTACAATGAGCAGTTCTTC | CASSMYGGSYNEQFF
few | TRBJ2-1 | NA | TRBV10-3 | TGTGCCATCAGTGACAGGGCGGCCCATGAGCAGTTCTTC | CAISDRAAHEQFF
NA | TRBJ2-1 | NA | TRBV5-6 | TGTGCCAGCAGCTTGGGACGGGCAAGCTCCTACAATGAGCAGTTCTTC | CASSLGRASSYNEQFF
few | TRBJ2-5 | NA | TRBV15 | TGTGCCACCAGCAGAGATCTAGGCAGCCAAGAGACCCAGTACTTC | CATSRDLGSQETQYF
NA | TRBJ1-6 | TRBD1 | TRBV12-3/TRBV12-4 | TGTGCCAGCAGTCGGGCACAGGGGAATTATTCACCCCTCCACTTT | CASSRAQGNYSPLHF
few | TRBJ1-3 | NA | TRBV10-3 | TGTGCCATCGAGGGGGGTGGAAACACCATATATTTT | CAIEGGGNTIYF
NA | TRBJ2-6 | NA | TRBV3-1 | TGTGCCAGCAATCAGTTCTCTGGGGCCAACGTCCTGACTTTC | CASNQFSGANVLTF
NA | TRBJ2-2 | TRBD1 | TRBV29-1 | TGCAGCGTCACCCTTTTGACAGGGTCCGGCACCGGGGAGCTGTTTTTT | CSVTLLTGSGTGELFF
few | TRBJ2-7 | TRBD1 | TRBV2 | TGTGCCAGCAGTGAAGCGGACAGGCCCGTAAACGAGCAGTACTTC | CASSEADRPVNEQYF
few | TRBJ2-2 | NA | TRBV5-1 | TGCGCCAGCAAACAAGGCGGCCTCAACACCGGGGAGCTGTTTTTT | CASKQGGLNTGELFF
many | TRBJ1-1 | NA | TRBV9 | TGTGCCAGCAGCGTAGCTCAGCATTTGAACACTGAAGCTTTCTTT | CASSVAQHLNTEAFF
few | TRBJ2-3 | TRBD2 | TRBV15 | TGTGCCACCAGCAGAGCTGGCGGGAGGGCCCTTGGCTTGACAGATACGCAGTATTTT | CATSRAGGRALGLTDTQYF
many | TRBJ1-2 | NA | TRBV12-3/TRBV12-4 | TGTGCCAGCAGTCCAGGGTACTATGGCTACACCTTC | CASSPGYYGYTF
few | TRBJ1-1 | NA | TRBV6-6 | TGTGCCAGCAGTTACTCTGGCCCCTCTGAAGCTTTCTTT | CASSYSGPSEAFF
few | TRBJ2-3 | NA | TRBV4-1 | TGCGCCAGCAGCCAAGAGTGGCGGGGTGCCACAGATACGCAGTATTTT | CASSQEWRGATDTQYF
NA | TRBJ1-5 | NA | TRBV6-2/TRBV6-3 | TGTGCCAGCAGTTACGTTCTTACAGGGTCGGGAAGCAATCAGCCCCAGCATTTT | CASSYVLTGSGSNQPQHF
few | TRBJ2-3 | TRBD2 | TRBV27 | TGTGCCAGCAGTTTAGCTCTAGCGGGGGGGCCAGATACGCAGTATTTT | CASSLALAGGPDTQYF
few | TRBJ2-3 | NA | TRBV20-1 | TGCAGTGCCGTCTACCCTGGGGGGGCCCTCACGCAGTATTTT | CSAVYPGGALTQYF
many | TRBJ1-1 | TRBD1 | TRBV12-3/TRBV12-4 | TGTGCCAGCAGTTTGGGACAGGGGGGACGGAACACTGAAGCTTTCTTT | CASSLGQGGRNTEAFF
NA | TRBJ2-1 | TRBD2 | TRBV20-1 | TGCAGCCCGACTAGCGGGACGTACAATGAGCAGTTCTTC | CSPTSGTYNEQFF
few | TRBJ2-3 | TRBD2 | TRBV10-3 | TGTGCCATCAGTGATGGTGCTAGCGGGAGCACAGATACGCAGTATTTT | CAISDGASGSTDTQYF
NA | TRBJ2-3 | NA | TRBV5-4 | TGTGCCAGCAGCTTGGGAGCAGGGAAGTCAGATACGCAGTATTTT | CASSLGAGKSDTQYF
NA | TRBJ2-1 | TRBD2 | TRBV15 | TGTGCCACCAGCAACCCCGGGACTAGCGGGGAGACCGCATACAATGAGCAGTTCTTC | CATSNPGTSGETAYNEQFF
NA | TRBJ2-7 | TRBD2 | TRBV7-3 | TGTGCCAGCAGCTTAGGGAGGGTCGCCAACGAGCAGTACTTC | CASSLGRVANEQYF
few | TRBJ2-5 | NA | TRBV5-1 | TGCGCCAGCAGCTTGAGGACAGCTACACAAGAGACCCAGTACTTC | CASSLRTATQETQYF
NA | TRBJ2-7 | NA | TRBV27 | TGTGCCAGCAGTAAAGGGGGGCCGTGGAACGAGCAGTACTTC | CASSKGGPWNEQYF
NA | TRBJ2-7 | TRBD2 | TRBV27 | TGTGCCAGCACGTACGGGACTAGCGGAGACTACGAGCAGTACTTC | CASTYGTSGDYEQYF
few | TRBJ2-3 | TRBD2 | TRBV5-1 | TGCGCCAGCAGCTTGGTGGTAGCGGGAGCAGATACGCAGTATTTT | CASSLVVAGADTQYF
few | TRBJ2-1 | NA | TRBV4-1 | TGCGCCAGCAGCCAAGCCCCCCGGACTATTGAGCAGTTCTTC | CASSQAPRTIEQFF
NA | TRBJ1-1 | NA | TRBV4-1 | TGCGCCAGCAGCCAAGAGTCTTTGGTCTCCGAAGCTTTCTTT | CASSQESLVSEAFF
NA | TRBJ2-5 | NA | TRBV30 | TGTGCCTGGAGTGCTGAGGGTAGTAGGGAGACCCAGTACTTC | CAWSAEGSRETQYF
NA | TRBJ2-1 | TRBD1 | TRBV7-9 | TGTGCCAGCAGGATTACCGGGACAGGACCCTACAATGAGCAGTTCTTC | CASRITGTGPYNEQFF
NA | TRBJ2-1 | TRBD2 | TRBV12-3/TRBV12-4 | TGTGCCAGCAGTTTGTCAATGGTAGCGGGAGGGAGATCCTACAATGAGCAGTTCTTC | CASSLSMVAGGRSYNEQFF
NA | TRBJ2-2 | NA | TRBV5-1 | TGCGCCAGCAGCTTGGCCCAGGGAAAGAACACCGGGGAGCTGTTTTTT | CASSLAQGKNTGELFF
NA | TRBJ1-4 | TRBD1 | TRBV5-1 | TGCGCCAGCAGCACCCGACAGGGGAAGAATGAAAAACTGTTTTTT | CASSTRQGKNEKLFF
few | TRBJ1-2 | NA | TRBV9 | TGTGTCAGCAGCGTAAGCAGCAGGGTAAACTATGGCTACACCTTC | CVSSVSSRVNYGYTF
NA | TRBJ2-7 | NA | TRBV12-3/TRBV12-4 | TGTGCCAGCAGTAAGGGAGAGATCTCTTGGGGGAAGCAGTACTTC | CASSKGEISWGKQYF
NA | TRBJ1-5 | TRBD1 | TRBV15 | TGTGCCACCAGCAGGGGAGACAGGGCGGTTAATCAGCCCCAGCATTTT | CATSRGDRAVNQPQHF